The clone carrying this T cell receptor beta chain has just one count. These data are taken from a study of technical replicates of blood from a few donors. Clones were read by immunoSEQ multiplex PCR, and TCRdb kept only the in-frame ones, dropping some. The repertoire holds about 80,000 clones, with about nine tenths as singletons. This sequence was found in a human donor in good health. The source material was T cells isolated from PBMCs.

The CDR3: CASRPGLAGGDTQYF. CDR3 sequence (DNA): TGTGCCAGCAGGCCTGGACTAGCGGGAGGGGATACGCAGTATTTT. The chain recombines TRBV7-9 with TRBJ2-3; 15 bases match TRBD2. CDR1 is SEHNR and CDR2 is FQNEAQ in the germline V gene (reference sequence). V lost 6 bases to trimming and J lost 6 bases; unmatched junction nucleotides: 4. This CDR3 is 15 amino acids long.